These T cell receptor beta chains were read from a single sample in a study of blood T cell repertoires in COVID-19. The data were produced by immunoSEQ multiplex PCR, yet TCRdb's version contains in-frame clones alone and is incomplete. This sample carries about 190,000 clones, about 90% of them seen once, and the ten largest clones take roughly 0.56%. Sequencing input: peripheral blood. These receptors were taken from a middle-aged man with acute or convalescent COVID-19. CDR3s include the opening cysteine and the closing phenylalanine or tryptophan. D genes are given only for firm matches. Clone sizes are given selectively: once, few, many, or a class where the clone is expanded.

CDR3aa: CAWSRTANTEAFF
CDR3nt: TGTGCCTGGAGCAGGACAGCGAACACTGAAGCTTTCTTT
j_gene: TRBJ1-1
d_gene: -
abundance: few
v_gene: TRBV30

CDR3aa: CASRQGGDQPQHF
CDR3nt: TGTGCCAGCAGACAGGGGGGAGATCAGCCCCAGCATTTT
j_gene: TRBJ1-5
d_gene: TRBD1
abundance: -
v_gene: TRBV6-5

CDR3aa: CASTTGASGTGEQYF
CDR3nt: TGTGCCAGTACCACAGGGGCTAGCGGGACTGGCGAGCAGTACTTC
j_gene: TRBJ2-7
d_gene: TRBD2
abundance: -
v_gene: TRBV19

CDR3aa: CASSRGAGPQDGYTF
CDR3nt: TGTGCCAGCAGCCGCGGGGCCGGGCCCCAGGATGGCTACACCTTC
j_gene: TRBJ1-2
d_gene: -
abundance: few
v_gene: TRBV3-1/TRBV3-2

CDR3aa: CASGGTSRGTGELFF
CDR3nt: TGTGCCAGCGGTGGGACTTCAAGAGGGACCGGGGAGCTGTTTTTT
j_gene: TRBJ2-2
d_gene: -
abundance: -
v_gene: TRBV2

CDR3aa: CASIFGQADQPQHF
CDR3nt: TGTGCCAGCATTTTTGGACAGGCGGATCAGCCCCAGCATTTT
j_gene: TRBJ1-5
d_gene: TRBD1
abundance: -
v_gene: TRBV6-5

CDR3aa: CASSPVGGGPGTDTQYF
CDR3nt: TGTGCCAGCAGCCCGGTAGGGGGAGGGCCGGGCACAGATACGCAGTATTTT
j_gene: TRBJ2-3
d_gene: -
abundance: -
v_gene: TRBV7-6

CDR3aa: CASSLAENSYNEQFF
CDR3nt: TGCGCCAGCAGCTTGGCTGAGAACTCCTACAATGAGCAGTTCTTC
j_gene: TRBJ2-1
d_gene: -
abundance: -
v_gene: TRBV5-1

CDR3aa: CASSLYSRGSADTQYF
CDR3nt: TGTGCCAGCAGCCTCTACTCCCGGGGATCGGCAGATACGCAGTATTTT
j_gene: TRBJ2-3
d_gene: -
abundance: -
v_gene: TRBV13

CDR3aa: CASSLLRTSGRVGNNEQFF
CDR3nt: TGTGCCAGCAGCTTGCTCAGGACTAGCGGGAGGGTAGGGAACAATGAGCAGTTCTTC
j_gene: TRBJ2-1
d_gene: TRBD2
abundance: -
v_gene: TRBV5-6

CDR3aa: CASSISDSYNSPLHF
CDR3nt: TGTGCCAGTAGTATATCTGACAGCTATAATTCACCCCTCCACTTT
j_gene: TRBJ1-6
d_gene: -
abundance: -
v_gene: TRBV19

CDR3aa: CASSDWGLNEQFF
CDR3nt: TGTGCCAGCAGTGATTGGGGGCTCAATGAGCAGTTCTTC
j_gene: TRBJ2-1
d_gene: -
abundance: -
v_gene: TRBV6-1

CDR3aa: CAISGPSAEPQHF
CDR3nt: TGTGCCATCAGTGGACCTTCCGCGGAGCCCCAGCATTTT
j_gene: TRBJ1-5
d_gene: -
abundance: -
v_gene: TRBV10-3

CDR3aa: CASTPGYPTGGHTEAFF
CDR3nt: TGTGCCAGCACCCCAGGGTATCCGACAGGGGGACACACTGAAGCTTTCTTT
j_gene: TRBJ1-1
d_gene: TRBD1
abundance: -
v_gene: TRBV28

CDR3aa: CASSLRGGLAGYNEQFF
CDR3nt: TGTGCCAGCAGCTTAAGGGGGGGACTAGCGGGATACAATGAGCAGTTCTTC
j_gene: TRBJ2-1
d_gene: TRBD2
abundance: -
v_gene: TRBV7-3

CDR3aa: CSVEFFAGVGGYTF
CDR3nt: TGCAGCGTTGAATTTTTTGCAGGGGTAGGAGGCTACACCTTC
j_gene: TRBJ1-2
d_gene: -
abundance: -
v_gene: TRBV29-1

CDR3aa: CASNRGEETQYF
CDR3nt: TGTGCCAGCAATCGCGGGGAAGAGACCCAGTACTTC
j_gene: TRBJ2-5
d_gene: -
abundance: once
v_gene: TRBV9

CDR3aa: CASSLGQGETQYF
CDR3nt: TGTGCCAGCAGTTTAGGACAGGGGGAGACCCAGTACTTC
j_gene: TRBJ2-5
d_gene: TRBD1
abundance: -
v_gene: TRBV12-3/TRBV12-4

CDR3aa: CASSLAGGLAGYEQYF
CDR3nt: TGTGCCAGCAGCTTGGCTGGGGGACTAGCAGGGTATGAGCAGTACTTC
j_gene: TRBJ2-7
d_gene: TRBD2
abundance: -
v_gene: TRBV5-4

CDR3aa: CASSPTSGGREYF
CDR3nt: TGTGCCAGCAGCCCAACAAGCGGGGGCCGGGAGTATTTT
j_gene: TRBJ2-3
d_gene: TRBD2
abundance: -
v_gene: TRBV7-2

CDR3aa: CASSGGAYDEKLFF
CDR3nt: TGTGCCAGCAGCGGGGGGGCGTATGATGAAAAACTGTTTTTT
j_gene: TRBJ1-4
d_gene: -
abundance: -
v_gene: TRBV13

CDR3aa: CASSTGESYEQYF
CDR3nt: TGTGCCAGCTCAACGGGGGAGTCCTACGAGCAGTACTTC
j_gene: TRBJ2-7
d_gene: -
abundance: -
v_gene: TRBV18

CDR3aa: CASSFGVGTGSDTQYF
CDR3nt: TGTGCCAGCAGTTTTGGGGTCGGGACAGGGTCAGATACGCAGTATTTT
j_gene: TRBJ2-3
d_gene: TRBD1
abundance: -
v_gene: TRBV28

CDR3aa: CASSVGSGSEQYF
CDR3nt: TGTGCCAGCAGCGTAGGATCAGGATCCGAGCAGTACTTC
j_gene: TRBJ2-7
d_gene: -
abundance: -
v_gene: TRBV9

CDR3aa: CAWRDRAVGHTGELFF
CDR3nt: TGTGCCTGGAGAGACAGGGCGGTGGGCCACACCGGGGAGCTGTTTTTT
j_gene: TRBJ2-2
d_gene: TRBD1
abundance: few
v_gene: TRBV30

CDR3aa: CASSPLAGGHETQYF
CDR3nt: TGTGCCAGCAGCCCGTTAGCGGGGGGGCATGAGACCCAGTACTTC
j_gene: TRBJ2-5
d_gene: TRBD2
abundance: -
v_gene: TRBV7-8

CDR3aa: CASSQRDYGYTF
CDR3nt: TGTGCCAGCAGCCAACGGGACTATGGCTACACCTTC
j_gene: TRBJ1-2
d_gene: -
abundance: few
v_gene: TRBV7-8

CDR3aa: CSAEVSYEQYF
CDR3nt: TGCAGCGCCGAGGTCAGCTACGAGCAGTACTTC
j_gene: TRBJ2-7
d_gene: -
abundance: -
v_gene: TRBV29-1

CDR3aa: CASSLTGGGYEQYF
CDR3nt: TGTGCCAGCAGTTTGACAGGGGGTGGTTACGAGCAGTACTTC
j_gene: TRBJ2-7
d_gene: TRBD1
abundance: -
v_gene: TRBV27

CDR3aa: CASSQQGIGYTF
CDR3nt: TGTGCCAGCAGCCAACAGGGAATTGGCTACACCTTC
j_gene: TRBJ1-2
d_gene: -
abundance: few
v_gene: TRBV7-8

CDR3aa: CASSLERRESPLHF
CDR3nt: TGTGCCAGCAGTTTAGAAAGGAGAGAATCACCCCTCCACTTT
j_gene: TRBJ1-6
d_gene: -
abundance: -
v_gene: TRBV27